This T cell receptor (beta chain) was obtained from a study of cytomegalovirus exposure and HLA in healthy donors. V lost 2 bases, J lost 7 bases, and 14 bases lay in between. Germline loops: CDR1 WNHNN, CDR2 SYGVQD (reference sequence). This CDR3 has 14 residues. TCRdb's table, derived via immunoSEQ multiplex PCR, lists solely in-frame clones and lacks some. The sample carries 100,000 to 150,000 clones, over 85% recorded once. The donors were in the roughly 110-subject validation cohort, distinct from the approximately 670-subject first cohort. The sample taken for sequencing was PBMCs. This clonotype originated in a woman younger than 30 in good health and CMV-seronegative. This chain uses TRBV10-1 with TRBJ2-5; the D gene is possibly TRBD2 (6 bases). The CDR3 DNA follows: TGCGCCAGCAGTGAGATCCACCGGGGAGGGACCCAGTACTTC. Translation: CASSEIHRGGTQYF.